One and the same sample provided the 2 T cell receptor beta chains below, sequenced in a study of blood T cell repertoires in COVID-19. TCRdb's copy holds only in-frame clones and misses some; the assay was immunoSEQ multiplex PCR. The sample lists around 240,000 clones, approximately 85% occurring once. Sequencing was carried out using PBMCs or T cells enriched from blood (not recorded which). All receptors come from a woman between 50 and 59 years old who had recovered from COVID-19.

This chain uses TRBV19 with TRBJ1-2; TRBD1 agrees at 8 bases. Per germline, CDR1 LNHDA and CDR2 SQIVND (reference sequence). V trimming: 5 bases; J trimming: 4 bases; junction bases outside the gene matches: 6. The CDR3 length is 14 residues. The CDR3 DNA reads as TGTGCCAGTAGTGTTGGACAGGGTGGCTATGGCTACACCTTC. Translation: CASSVGQGGYGYTF.

The chain is built from TRBV5-1 and TRBJ1-4; no reliable D call. Trimming shortened V by 1 base and J by 3 bases, and 10 bases separated the two germline ends. Germline V gene data show CDR1 as SGHRS and CDR2 as YFSETQ. The CDR3 runs to 15 residues. CDR3 sequence: CASSLTTNANEKLFF. Here the CDR3 DNA reads TGCGCCAGCAGCTTGACGACAAATGCTAATGAAAAACTGTTTTTT.